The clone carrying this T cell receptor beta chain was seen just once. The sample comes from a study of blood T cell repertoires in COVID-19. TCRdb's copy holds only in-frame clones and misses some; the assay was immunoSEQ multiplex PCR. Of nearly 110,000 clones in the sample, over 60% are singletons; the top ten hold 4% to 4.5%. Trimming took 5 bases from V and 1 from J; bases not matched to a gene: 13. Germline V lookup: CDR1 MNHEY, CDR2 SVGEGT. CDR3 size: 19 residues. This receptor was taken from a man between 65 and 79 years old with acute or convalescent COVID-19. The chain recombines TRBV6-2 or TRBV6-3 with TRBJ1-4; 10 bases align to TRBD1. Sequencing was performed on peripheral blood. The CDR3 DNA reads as TGTGCCAGCAGTACCAGACAGGGGGCGCCGAGGGGAACTAATGAAAAACTGTTTTTT. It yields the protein CASSTRQGAPRGTNEKLFF.